Listed below are T cell receptor beta chains from one sample, sequenced in a study of beta chain features in type 1 diabetes. Produced via immunoSEQ multiplex PCR; TCRdb's table is partial and in-frame only. The sample holds around 600,000 clones, 9.5% to 15% seen once. Sequenced input: naive CD4+ T cells from blood. Receptor source: a man between 25 and 39 years old with type 1 diabetes. Both conserved end residues are part of each CDR3. The order of the fields is J gene, V gene, clone size, D gene, CDR3 DNA, CDR3 protein. A D gene is named only where the DNA matches it firmly. Clone size, where shown, is once, few, many, or a class for clones that have expanded.

j_call: TRBJ2-3
v_call: TRBV6-4
clone_size: few
d_call: .
cdr3_nt: TGTGCCAGCAGTGACTCGTTTAGCACAGATACGCAGTATTTT
cdr3_aa: CASSDSFSTDTQYF

j_call: TRBJ2-3
v_call: TRBV4-2
clone_size: .
d_call: TRBD2
cdr3_nt: TGTGCCAGCAGCCAAGAAAACGGGGGGGCAAATACGCAGTATTTT
cdr3_aa: CASSQENGGANTQYF

j_call: TRBJ2-1
v_call: TRBV5-6
clone_size: .
d_call: TRBD2
cdr3_nt: TGTGCCAGCAGCTCGGGACTAGCGTCCTACAATGAGCAGTTCTTC
cdr3_aa: CASSSGLASYNEQFF

j_call: TRBJ1-6
v_call: TRBV30
clone_size: .
d_call: .
cdr3_nt: TGTGCCTGGAGACCGGGACACTCCTACTCCTATAATTCACCCCTCCACTTT
cdr3_aa: CAWRPGHSYSYNSPLHF

j_call: TRBJ2-7
v_call: TRBV28
clone_size: few
d_call: .
cdr3_nt: TGTGCCAGCACCGAGGGGTTGCGCGAGCAGTACTTC
cdr3_aa: CASTEGLREQYF

j_call: TRBJ1-3
v_call: TRBV7-2
clone_size: .
d_call: .
cdr3_nt: TGTGCCTCGACGGCCGGCCACAACTCTGGAAACACCATATATTTT
cdr3_aa: CASTAGHNSGNTIYF

j_call: TRBJ2-3
v_call: TRBV2
clone_size: .
d_call: .
cdr3_nt: TGTGCCAGCAGCGGGGAAAGCACAGATACGCAGTATTTT
cdr3_aa: CASSGESTDTQYF

j_call: TRBJ2-1
v_call: TRBV10-3
clone_size: few
d_call: TRBD1
cdr3_nt: TGTGCCATCAACGAGGGACAGGGCCACAATGAGCAGTTCTTC
cdr3_aa: CAINEGQGHNEQFF

j_call: TRBJ2-7
v_call: TRBV9
clone_size: .
d_call: .
cdr3_nt: TGTGCCAGCAGCGTAGCGATGACCCCTTCCTACGAGCAGTACTTC
cdr3_aa: CASSVAMTPSYEQYF

j_call: TRBJ2-7
v_call: TRBV4-3
clone_size: few
d_call: .
cdr3_nt: TGCGCCAGCAGCCAAGGGGCACGACTGAGGTACGAGCAGTACTTC
cdr3_aa: CASSQGARLRYEQYF

j_call: TRBJ1-2
v_call: TRBV6-5
clone_size: few
d_call: TRBD1
cdr3_nt: TGTGCCAGCACCGGGGACAGGGGACTGAACTATGGCTACACCTTC
cdr3_aa: CASTGDRGLNYGYTF

j_call: TRBJ1-1
v_call: TRBV25-1
clone_size: .
d_call: .
cdr3_nt: TGTGCCAGCAGTGTAAGGATGGGGGGCACTGAAGCTTTCTTT
cdr3_aa: CASSVRMGGTEAFF

j_call: TRBJ2-3
v_call: TRBV5-4
clone_size: .
d_call: TRBD2
cdr3_nt: TGTGCCAGCAGCGTCGGACTAGCGGGGTCTAGCACAGATACGCAGTATTTT
cdr3_aa: CASSVGLAGSSTDTQYF

j_call: TRBJ2-3
v_call: TRBV13
clone_size: .
d_call: .
cdr3_nt: TGTGCCAGCAGCTTAGAGGAGGGGGGTGGCACAGATACGCAGTATTTT
cdr3_aa: CASSLEEGGGTDTQYF

j_call: TRBJ2-7
v_call: TRBV19
clone_size: few
d_call: TRBD2
cdr3_nt: TGTGCCAGTAACTCCGGGGGGGCGGCATACGAGCAGTACTTC
cdr3_aa: CASNSGGAAYEQYF

j_call: TRBJ1-5
v_call: TRBV7-9
clone_size: few
d_call: TRBD1
cdr3_nt: TGTGCCAGCAGATCCCACCGGGACAGGGGGTTTATTAGGAATCAGCCCCAGCATTTT
cdr3_aa: CASRSHRDRGFIRNQPQHF

j_call: TRBJ1-1
v_call: TRBV29-1
clone_size: .
d_call: .
cdr3_nt: TGCAGCGTTGTGCAGGGATTCACTGAAGCTTTCTTT
cdr3_aa: CSVVQGFTEAFF

j_call: TRBJ2-3
v_call: TRBV5-4
clone_size: .
d_call: TRBD2
cdr3_nt: TGTGCCAGCAGCTTGGGAGGCCCAGCGGGGCCCCGCACAGATACGCAGTATTTT
cdr3_aa: CASSLGGPAGPRTDTQYF

j_call: TRBJ1-2
v_call: TRBV7-9
clone_size: few
d_call: .
cdr3_nt: TGTGCCAGCAGCTTAGGGCAACTCTATGGCTACACCTTC
cdr3_aa: CASSLGQLYGYTF

j_call: TRBJ2-7
v_call: TRBV25-1
clone_size: few
d_call: .
cdr3_nt: TGTGCCAGCAGCCCCAGACTTAGCTCCTACGAGCAGTACTTC
cdr3_aa: CASSPRLSSYEQYF

j_call: TRBJ1-4
v_call: TRBV7-9
clone_size: .
d_call: .
cdr3_nt: TGTGCCAGCAGCTTAATGGGGAGCGAAAAACTGTTTTTT
cdr3_aa: CASSLMGSEKLFF

j_call: TRBJ2-1
v_call: TRBV5-1
clone_size: few
d_call: TRBD1
cdr3_nt: TGCGCCAGCAGCTCGGGACAGCTCTACAATGAGCAGTTCTTC
cdr3_aa: CASSSGQLYNEQFF

j_call: TRBJ2-1
v_call: TRBV7-2
clone_size: few
d_call: .
cdr3_nt: TGTGCCAGCAGCTTATATCGTCACGTTGAGCAGTTCTTC
cdr3_aa: CASSLYRHVEQFF

j_call: TRBJ2-5
v_call: TRBV25-1
clone_size: .
d_call: TRBD2
cdr3_nt: TGTGCCAGCAGTGAATTAGCGGGGGCCCCCCGGACCCAGTACTTC
cdr3_aa: CASSELAGAPRTQYF

j_call: TRBJ1-1
v_call: TRBV29-1
clone_size: .
d_call: .
cdr3_nt: TGCAGCGTTGCCGAACAGGAAATGAACACTGAAGCTTTCTTT
cdr3_aa: CSVAEQEMNTEAFF

j_call: TRBJ1-2
v_call: TRBV4-3
clone_size: .
d_call: .
cdr3_nt: TGCGCCAGCAGCCAAGATTACCGACGACCCGGGGCTTCTAACTATGGCTACACCTTC
cdr3_aa: CASSQDYRRPGASNYGYTF

j_call: TRBJ2-5
v_call: TRBV4-2
clone_size: .
d_call: TRBD2
cdr3_nt: TGTGCCAGCAGCCAAGTTAGCGGGGGGACCCAAGAGACCCAGTACTTC
cdr3_aa: CASSQVSGGTQETQYF

j_call: TRBJ2-3
v_call: TRBV19
clone_size: .
d_call: .
cdr3_nt: TGTGCCAGTAGTATCCAAGATACGCAGTATTTT
cdr3_aa: CASSIQDTQYF

j_call: TRBJ2-1
v_call: TRBV7-6
clone_size: few
d_call: .
cdr3_nt: TGTGCCAGCAGCCCCCCGGGTCCCCCTGTCAATGAGCAGTTCTTC
cdr3_aa: CASSPPGPPVNEQFF

j_call: TRBJ1-2
v_call: TRBV5-1
clone_size: .
d_call: .
cdr3_nt: TGCGCCAGCAGCTTGAACATCGACCTAAAAGCTAACTATGGCTACACCTTC
cdr3_aa: CASSLNIDLKANYGYTF

j_call: TRBJ2-6
v_call: TRBV11-3
clone_size: .
d_call: .
cdr3_nt: TGTGCCAGCAGCTTAGAAGGACATTCTGGGGCCAACGTCCTGACTTTC
cdr3_aa: CASSLEGHSGANVLTF

j_call: TRBJ2-1
v_call: TRBV7-9
clone_size: .
d_call: TRBD2
cdr3_nt: TGTGCCAGCAGCTTAACGGGGGGAAGCTACAATGAGCAGTTCTTC
cdr3_aa: CASSLTGGSYNEQFF

j_call: TRBJ1-3
v_call: TRBV7-8
clone_size: few
d_call: .
cdr3_nt: TGTGCCAGCAGCTTAGTAATTGGGAGTCTCTCTGGAAACACCATATATTTT
cdr3_aa: CASSLVIGSLSGNTIYF

j_call: TRBJ1-1
v_call: TRBV29-1
clone_size: few
d_call: TRBD1
cdr3_nt: TGCAGCGTTGAACTACAGGGGTTTGAAGCTTTCTTT
cdr3_aa: CSVELQGFEAFF

j_call: TRBJ2-7
v_call: TRBV2
clone_size: .
d_call: .
cdr3_nt: TGTGCCAGCAGTGTGGGGTTTACCTACGAGCAGTACTTC
cdr3_aa: CASSVGFTYEQYF

j_call: TRBJ1-4
v_call: TRBV7-2
clone_size: .
d_call: .
cdr3_nt: TGTGCCAGCAGCGTAGGGACGGCTAATGAAAAACTGTTTTTT
cdr3_aa: CASSVGTANEKLFF

j_call: TRBJ2-1
v_call: TRBV7-9
clone_size: few
d_call: .
cdr3_nt: TGTGCCAGCAGCCCCATGGGGTCCTACAATGAGCAGTTCTTC
cdr3_aa: CASSPMGSYNEQFF

j_call: TRBJ2-3
v_call: TRBV7-9
clone_size: .
d_call: TRBD2
cdr3_nt: TGTGCCAGCAGCTTTCTCAGACTAGCGGAAAGCACAGATACGCAGTATTTT
cdr3_aa: CASSFLRLAESTDTQYF

j_call: TRBJ2-7
v_call: TRBV7-2
clone_size: .
d_call: TRBD1
cdr3_nt: TGTGCCAGCAGCTATTCGACAGGGGGCTACGAGCAGTACTTC
cdr3_aa: CASSYSTGGYEQYF

j_call: TRBJ1-5
v_call: TRBV4-3
clone_size: .
d_call: .
cdr3_nt: TGCGCCAGCAGCCGGTCTCAGGGGAGGGAGCCCCAGCATTTT
cdr3_aa: CASSRSQGREPQHF

j_call: TRBJ2-3
v_call: TRBV4-3
clone_size: .
d_call: .
cdr3_nt: TGCGCCAGCAGCCAAGACCGCGGACTCGCCAACACTGTGGATACGCAGTATTTT
cdr3_aa: CASSQDRGLANTVDTQYF

j_call: TRBJ1-6
v_call: TRBV10-3
clone_size: .
d_call: TRBD1
cdr3_nt: TGTGCCATCAGTGCCGGACAGGATAATTCACCCCTCCACTTT
cdr3_aa: CAISAGQDNSPLHF

j_call: TRBJ2-7
v_call: TRBV5-8
clone_size: .
d_call: .
cdr3_nt: TGTGCCAGCAGCTCGGGACATTCTATCCCCCACGAGCAGTACTTC
cdr3_aa: CASSSGHSIPHEQYF

j_call: TRBJ1-4
v_call: TRBV2
clone_size: few
d_call: .
cdr3_nt: TGTGCCAGCAGTGGAGGAAAACTGTTTTTT
cdr3_aa: CASSGGKLFF

j_call: TRBJ1-4
v_call: TRBV20-1
clone_size: .
d_call: .
cdr3_nt: TGCAGTGCTAGAGGGGAGGGAAAACTGTTTTTT
cdr3_aa: CSARGEGKLFF

j_call: TRBJ2-6
v_call: TRBV7-2
clone_size: .
d_call: .
cdr3_nt: TGTGCCAGCAGCCTTCGGACCTCTGGGGCCAACGTCCTGACTTTC
cdr3_aa: CASSLRTSGANVLTF

j_call: TRBJ2-5
v_call: TRBV7-2
clone_size: .
d_call: .
cdr3_nt: TGTGCCAGCAGCTTAGGTCGAGGGGAGACCCAGTACTTC
cdr3_aa: CASSLGRGETQYF

j_call: TRBJ1-2
v_call: TRBV2
clone_size: few
d_call: TRBD1
cdr3_nt: TGTGCCAGTTCGACAGGGTTCTACACCTTC
cdr3_aa: CASSTGFYTF

j_call: TRBJ2-2
v_call: TRBV30
clone_size: .
d_call: .
cdr3_nt: TGTGCCTGGAAACTAGCACCTACAAACACCGGGGAGCTGTTTTTT
cdr3_aa: CAWKLAPTNTGELFF

j_call: TRBJ1-5
v_call: TRBV27
clone_size: few
d_call: .
cdr3_nt: TGTGCCAGCAGTTCCATAGGGGGGGGCCAACAGCCCCAGCATTTT
cdr3_aa: CASSSIGGGQQPQHF

j_call: TRBJ2-2
v_call: TRBV5-4
clone_size: few
d_call: .
cdr3_nt: TGTGCCAGCAGCCTGTCGGACACCGGGGAGCTGTTTTTT
cdr3_aa: CASSLSDTGELFF

j_call: TRBJ1-4
v_call: TRBV28
clone_size: .
d_call: TRBD1
cdr3_nt: TGTGCCAGCAGCCTAGGGACAGGGGTTGGTAATGAAAAACTGTTTTTT
cdr3_aa: CASSLGTGVGNEKLFF

j_call: TRBJ1-1
v_call: TRBV7-2
clone_size: few
d_call: .
cdr3_nt: TGTGCCAGCAGCTTAGGACAGGTCACTGAAGCTTTCTTT
cdr3_aa: CASSLGQVTEAFF

j_call: TRBJ1-3
v_call: TRBV20-1
clone_size: .
d_call: .
cdr3_nt: TGCAGTGCTAGCTCGGTGAACACCATATATTTT
cdr3_aa: CSASSVNTIYF

j_call: TRBJ2-5
v_call: TRBV5-4
clone_size: few
d_call: TRBD1
cdr3_nt: TGTGCCAGCAGCGTGGGACAGCAAGAGACCCAGTACTTC
cdr3_aa: CASSVGQQETQYF

j_call: TRBJ1-5
v_call: TRBV19
clone_size: .
d_call: .
cdr3_nt: TGTGCCAGTAGTATAGAAAGGGAGCCCCAGCATTTT
cdr3_aa: CASSIEREPQHF

j_call: TRBJ1-2
v_call: TRBV20-1
clone_size: few
d_call: .
cdr3_nt: TGCAGTGCTCGGGAAAACTATGGCTACACCTTC
cdr3_aa: CSARENYGYTF

j_call: TRBJ2-2
v_call: TRBV7-2
clone_size: .
d_call: .
cdr3_nt: TGTGCCAGCAGCTTAGTAGCACGGAAGAACACCGGGGAGCTGTTTTTT
cdr3_aa: CASSLVARKNTGELFF

j_call: TRBJ1-2
v_call: TRBV2
clone_size: .
d_call: .
cdr3_nt: TGTGCCAGCCACGGGGGCGCGAACTATGGCTACACCTTC
cdr3_aa: CASHGGANYGYTF

j_call: TRBJ1-5
v_call: TRBV2
clone_size: .
d_call: TRBD1
cdr3_nt: TGTGCCAGCGGACAGGTAAAATCCCAGCCCCAGCATTTT
cdr3_aa: CASGQVKSQPQHF